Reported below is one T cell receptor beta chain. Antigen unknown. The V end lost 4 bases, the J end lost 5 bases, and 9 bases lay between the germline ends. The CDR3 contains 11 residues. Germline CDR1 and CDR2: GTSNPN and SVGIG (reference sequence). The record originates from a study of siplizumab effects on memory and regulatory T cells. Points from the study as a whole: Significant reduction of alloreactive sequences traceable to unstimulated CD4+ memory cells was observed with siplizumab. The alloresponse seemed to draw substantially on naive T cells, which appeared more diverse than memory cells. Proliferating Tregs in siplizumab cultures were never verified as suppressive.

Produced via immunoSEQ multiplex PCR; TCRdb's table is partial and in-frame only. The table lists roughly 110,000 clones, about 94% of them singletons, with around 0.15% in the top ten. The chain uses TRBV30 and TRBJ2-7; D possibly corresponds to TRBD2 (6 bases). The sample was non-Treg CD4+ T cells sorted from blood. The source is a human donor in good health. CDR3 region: CAWNRGDEQYF. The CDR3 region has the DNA TGTGCCTGGAACCGCGGGGACGAGCAGTACTTC.